This TCR beta chain comes out of a study of a mutant IDH1 vaccine in newly diagnosed glioma. Study overall: There were about 62% males and about 38% females among treated patients, whose mean age was about 40 years. The earlier regimen, radiotherapy, temozolomide, or both, was most often both.

Study results and limitations: Patients showed vaccine-induced immune responses at a rate of approximately 92%.

In the case of this clone: Its antigen remains unidentified.

The time point: baseline, week 1 (first vaccination visit). Treatment: pre-vaccination baseline after standard-of-care therapy. Donors had new IDH1-mutant astrocytomas of WHO grade 3 or 4 (ATRX-lost). V was trimmed by 5 bases and J by 0 bases, leaving 12 bases between them. The CDR3 length is 15 residues. Germline assignment: CDR1 SGHDN and CDR2 FVKESK. The method was immunoSEQ multiplex PCR; TCRdb's version includes in-frame clones alone and lacks a portion of them. The sample records fewer than 45,000 clones, 92% being singletons. The TCR originated in a young man with glioma. The chain uses TRBV14 and TRBJ2-3; D gene uncertain. The sequencing used PBMCs, collected from a glioma patient treated with radiotherapy, temozolomide or both. CDR3 sequence: CASSNGRRSTDTQYF. The CDR3 DNA sequence: TGTGCCAGCAGCAATGGACGCCGAAGCACAGATACGCAGTATTTT.